A single sample gave rise to the 23 T cell receptor beta chains below, sequenced in a study of OX40 agonist ivuxolimab in advanced cancers. The protocol was immunoSEQ multiplex PCR, while the TCRdb copy is restricted to in-frame clones and leaves out a portion. This table holds approximately 10,000 clones, roughly four fifths found once. Source: CD4+ or CD8+ T cells sorted from blood, taken in a trial of the OX40 agonist ivuxolimab. The source of these receptors is an adult with an advanced solid tumor such as melanoma, head and neck, liver or kidney cancer.

V and J are TRBV18 and TRBJ1-2, with 7 bases lining up with TRBD1. Germline assignment: CDR1 KGHSH and CDR2 LQKENI. The CDR3 is made up of 16 amino acids. V shed 2 bases, J shed 4 bases, and the junction held 10 bases outside the gene matches. The CDR3 spells CASSPSPGTATYGYTF. In nucleotides, the CDR3 is TGTGCCAGCTCACCATCTCCCGGGACAGCTACCTATGGCTACACCTTC.

With respect to this clone: A much larger clone lies one base from this, so it may be a read error. Because it lacks the conserved phenylalanine or tryptophan at the end, this CDR3 is likely a read error. The chain is built from TRBV10-2 and TRBJ1-3, with D unclear. The CDR3 extends over 14 amino acids. Germline-derived CDR1 and CDR2 are WSHSY and SAAADI. Trimming removed 6 bases at V and 0 bases at J, with 9 bases between. The CDR3 protein is CASRAPGSGNTIYV. In DNA form, the CDR3 reads TGCGCCAGCAGGGCCCCCGGCTCTGGAAACACCATATATGTT.

This clone was counted a few times. The chain uses TRBV7-9 and TRBJ2-5; 9 bases map to TRBD1. Germline CDR1 SEHNR, CDR2 FQNEAQ (reference sequence). This CDR3 is built from 15 residues. Trimming cost V 4 bases and J 3 bases; bases outside gene matches: 6. CDR3 nucleotide sequence: TGTGCCAGCAGCTCGACAGGGGGAGGTGAAGAGACCCAGTACTTC. Protein product: CASSSTGGGEETQYF.

The chain employs TRBV4-1 and TRBJ1-1, with a possible D match to TRBD1 (6 bases). The CDR3 has 14 residues. Trimming cost V 0 bases and J 7 bases, with 12 bases left between them. Germline-derived CDR1 and CDR2 are MGHRA and YSYEKL. The CDR3 region has the DNA TGCGCCAGCAGCCAAGAAACAGGGATGCTTGAAGCTTTCTTT. Amino acid sequence: CASSQETGMLEAFF.

This clone was recorded a few times. V usage is TRBV5-6 and J usage is TRBJ2-1; the match to TRBD2 covers 8 bases. CDR1 and CDR2 from the germline V gene are SGHDT and YYEEEE. CDR3 length: 14 residues. Trimming cost V 7 bases and J 2 bases; bases outside gene matches: 5. This CDR3 is CASQTSVPYNEQFF. CDR3 sequence (DNA): TGTGCCAGCCAGACTAGCGTGCCCTACAATGAGCAGTTCTTC.

This chain links TRBV9 with TRBJ2-2, with 7 bases identical to TRBD1. V shed 2 bases and J 0 bases; nucleotides not matched to a gene: 4. The CDR3 has 16 amino acids. Germline V gene sequence: CDR1 SGDLS, CDR2 YYNGEE. The CDR3 bases are TGTGCCAGCAGCGTGGCCGGGACAGCGAACACCGGGGAGCTGTTTTTT. Translated, it gives CASSVAGTANTGELFF.

In this sample, this clone turned up a few times. The chain carries TRBV27 and TRBJ1-3; D not resolved. Germline CDR1 is MNHEY and CDR2 is SMNVEV (reference sequence). CDR3 length equals 13 residues. The V and J ends lost 3 bases and 1 base respectively, with 4 bases between them. CDR3 loop: CASSLWSGNTIYF. For the CDR3, the DNA is TGTGCCAGCAGTTTGTGGTCTGGAAACACCATATATTTT.

The chain is built from TRBV4-1 and TRBJ1-4; D is undetermined. Germline V gene data show CDR1 as MGHRA and CDR2 as YSYEKL. V lost 6 bases and J lost 4, with 15 bases in between. The CDR3 loop spans 15 amino acids. The CDR3 sequence is CASSIPFRFNEKLFF. The DNA of the CDR3 is TGCGCCAGCAGTATACCCTTCAGATTTAATGAAAAACTGTTTTTT.

The chain couples TRBV6-1 to TRBJ1-2, with a possible D match to TRBD1 (6 bases). The CDR3 extends over 13 amino acids. V was cut by 6 bases and J by 7 bases, with 15 bases left in between. Per germline, CDR1 MNHNS and CDR2 SASEGT. The CDR3 loop reads CASSVKPGAGYTF. The CDR3, as DNA: TGTGCCAGCAGCGTTAAACCGGGGGCTGGCTACACCTTC.

This chain uses TRBV4-1 with TRBJ2-7, with D possibly matching TRBD1 (7 bases). The CDR3 spans 15 residues. Germline V gives CDR1 MGHRA, CDR2 YSYEKL. V was pared by 4 bases and J by 6 bases, with 19 bases between. The CDR3 protein is CASSRSTGAGGEQYF. The CDR3 nucleotides are TGCGCCAGCAGCCGCTCCACAGGGGCCGGGGGCGAGCAGTACTTC.

This chain joins TRBV9 and TRBJ2-5, with 7 bases aligning to TRBD1. After removal of 4 bases from V and 3 bases from J, the junction contained 6 bases not matched to a gene. This CDR3 has 14 amino acids. The V gene's germline CDR1 is SGDLS and CDR2 YYNGEE. CDR3: CASSTWDREETQYF. CDR3 nucleotide sequence: TGTGCCAGCAGCACATGGGACAGAGAAGAGACCCAGTACTTC.

The chain links TRBV27 to TRBJ1-2, with a tentative D call TRBD1 (6 bases). Trimming stripped 6 bases from V and 4 bases from J, with 15 bases between. The CDR3 has 14 amino acids. CDR1 and CDR2 from the germline V gene are MNHEY and SMNVEV (reference sequence). DNA of the CDR3: TGTGCCAGCAGCCACCACCGGACAGCCTATGGCTACACCTTC. Residues: CASSHHRTAYGYTF.

This sequence joins TRBV7-8 and TRBJ1-4, with D uncertain. The CDR3 runs 13 residues. V lost 0 bases, J lost 14 bases, and 13 bases lay in between. Per the germline V gene, CDR1 is SGHVS and CDR2 is FQNEAQ. The CDR3: CASSLARVHGLFF. The CDR3 region has the DNA TGTGCCAGCAGCTTAGCGAGAGTACACGGGCTGTTTTTT.

The chain is built from TRBV7-9 and TRBJ1-1; TRBD1 might be the D (6 bases). Trimming took off 5 bases at V and 10 bases at J, with 14 bases between the two ends. This CDR3 contains 12 residues. Germline V lookup: CDR1 SEHNR, CDR2 FQNEAQ (reference sequence). The CDR3 nucleotides are TGTGCCAGCAGCCCCACGGGGACAACAGCTTTCTTT. Its translation is CASSPTGTTAFF.

The gene calls are TRBV7-8 and TRBJ1-5; D not certain. Germline V gene data show CDR1 as SGHVS and CDR2 as FQNEAQ. The CDR3 runs to 14 residues. Deletions cut 5 bases from V and 2 bases from J, with 10 bases between. DNA for the CDR3: TGTGCCAGCAGCCTCGGTGGGGGCAATCAGCCCCAGCATTTT. Translated, it gives CASSLGGGNQPQHF.

The rearrangement links TRBV11-2 to TRBJ2-7; D ambiguous. The CDR3 consists of 13 residues. Germline V gene sequence: CDR1 SGHAT, CDR2 FQNNGV. V lost 2 bases and J 4 bases, leaving 9 bases between the germline ends. The CDR3, as DNA: TGTGCCAGCAGCTTAAGCCAAGGGTACGAGCAGTACTTC. It encodes CASSLSQGYEQYF.

As for this clone: Other DNA sequences in this specimen translate into the identical CDR3. In DNA form, the CDR3 reads TGTGCCAGCAGTTTGGGGCAGATGAACACTGAAGCTTTCTTT. It yields the protein CASSLGQMNTEAFF. The chain joins TRBV28 to TRBJ1-1; weak D call: TRBD1 (5 bases). This CDR3 contains 14 residues. The ends were cut back, 3 bases at V and 0 bases at J, with 8 bases in the middle. CDR1 and CDR2 from the germline V gene are MDHEN and SYDVKM.

The chain combines TRBV19 with TRBJ2-3; 9 nucleotides line up with TRBD2. After removal of 4 bases from V and 0 bases from J, the junction contained 5 bases not matched to a gene. The CDR3 length is 16 residues. The germline gives CDR1 LNHDA, CDR2 SQIVND (reference sequence). The CDR3 loop reads CASSNKRGDSTDTQYF. DNA of the CDR3: TGTGCCAGTAGTAACAAGCGGGGGGACAGCACAGATACGCAGTATTTT.

This clone was counted a few times. The gene calls are TRBV19 and TRBJ1-2, with a tentative D call TRBD1 (5 bases). CDR3 length: 12 amino acids. Germline loops: CDR1 LNHDA, CDR2 SQIVND (reference sequence). V was shortened by 9 bases and J by 2 bases, with 10 bases between the two germline ends. CDR3 loop: CASRDLNYGYTF. The CDR3 DNA reads TGTGCCAGCCGGGACCTAAACTATGGCTACACCTTC. Drawing the rest from reference TRBV19 and TRBJ1-2, the complete variable domain is DGGITQSPKYLFRKEGQNVTLSCEQNLNHDAMYWYRQDPGQGLRLIYYSQIVNDFQKGDIAEGYSVSREKKESFPLTVTSAQKNPTAFYLCASRDLNYGYTFGSGTRLTVV.

To note about this clone: The sample has other DNA sequences that encode this CDR3 too. The chain links TRBV6-5 to TRBJ2-3; 9 bases map to TRBD2. The trim removed 10 bases at V and 14 bases at J, leaving 22 bases unmatched. Germline CDR1 reads MNHEY; CDR2 reads SVGAGI. The CDR3 extends over 15 amino acids. The CDR3 loop is CATGGGGGGTDTGYF. The CDR3 nucleotides read TGTGCCACCGGGGGGGGCGGGGGGGGCACAGATACGGGGTATTTT.

This clone was detected once. This sequence joins TRBV28 and TRBJ1-1; D gene unclear. Germline values: CDR1 MDHEN, CDR2 SYDVKM. V shed 7 bases and J shed 2 bases, with 11 bases lying between them. There are 13 residues in the CDR3. The CDR3, as DNA: TGTGCCAGCAATGGCAGAATTAACACTGAAGCTTTCTTT. Amino acids: CASNGRINTEAFF.

The chain links TRBV6-5 to TRBJ2-1; 11 nucleotides agree with TRBD2. Germline V CDR1 and CDR2: MNHEY, SVGAGI. This CDR3 has 15 amino acids. Trimming cost V 4 bases and J 2 bases; bases outside gene matches: 1. CDR3 nucleotide sequence: TGTGCCAGCAGTTTGGGACTAGCGGCCTACAATGAGCAGTTCTTC. As protein: CASSLGLAAYNEQFF.

The chain joins TRBV2 to TRBJ2-7; 8 bases are shared with TRBD1. Losses at the gene ends were 8 bases for V and 3 bases for J; bases not matched to a gene: 12. Germline V gene sequence: CDR1 SNHLY, CDR2 FYNNEI. This CDR3 has 15 residues. CDR3 sequence reads: CASRPGQGASYEQYF. The DNA of the CDR3 is TGTGCCAGCCGCCCTGGGCAGGGGGCTAGCTACGAGCAGTACTTC.